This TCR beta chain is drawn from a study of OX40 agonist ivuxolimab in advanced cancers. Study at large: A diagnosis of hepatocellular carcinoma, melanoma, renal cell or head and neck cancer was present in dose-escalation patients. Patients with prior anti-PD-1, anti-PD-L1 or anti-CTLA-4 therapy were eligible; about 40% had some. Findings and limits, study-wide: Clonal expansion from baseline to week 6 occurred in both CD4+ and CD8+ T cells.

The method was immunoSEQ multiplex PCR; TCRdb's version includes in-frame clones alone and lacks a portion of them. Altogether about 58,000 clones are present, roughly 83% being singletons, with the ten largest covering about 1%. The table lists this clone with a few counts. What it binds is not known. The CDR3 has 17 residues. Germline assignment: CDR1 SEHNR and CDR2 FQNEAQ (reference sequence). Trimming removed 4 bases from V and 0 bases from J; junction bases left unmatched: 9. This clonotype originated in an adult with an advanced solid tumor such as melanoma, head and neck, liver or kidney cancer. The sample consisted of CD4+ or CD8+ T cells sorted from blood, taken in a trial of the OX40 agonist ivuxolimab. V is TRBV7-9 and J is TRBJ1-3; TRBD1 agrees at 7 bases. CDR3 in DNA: TGTGCCAGCAGCTACCAAGTGGACAGGAACTCTGGAAACACCATATATTTT. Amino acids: CASSYQVDRNSGNTIYF.